A selection of T cell receptor beta chains follows, all from one sample in a study of blood T cell repertoires in COVID-19. Profiled with immunoSEQ multiplex PCR; TCRdb holds only in-frame clones, not every one. This sample has under 85,000 clones, with about 85% found just once. The sample comprised peripheral blood. The origin of the receptors is a man in his fifties or sixties with active or convalescent COVID-19. CDR3s include the opening cysteine and the closing phenylalanine or tryptophan. The D gene is left open where the match is weak. Clone size, where shown, is once, few, many, or a class for clones that have expanded.

v_call,clone_size,d_call,j_call,cdr3_aa,cdr3_nt
TRBV7-9,-,TRBD1,TRBJ1-1,CASSLMGTGRLEAFF,TGTGCCAGCAGCCTAATGGGGACAGGGCGGCTTGAAGCTTTCTTT
TRBV18,-,-,TRBJ1-1,CASSPNSGGAGNTEAFF,TGTGCCAGCTCACCGAATTCGGGGGGCGCGGGGAACACTGAAGCTTTCTTT
TRBV18,-,TRBD2,TRBJ2-7,CASSEGTSGRYEQYF,TGTGCCAGCTCAGAGGGGACTAGCGGGAGGTACGAGCAGTACTTC
TRBV5-4,-,-,TRBJ1-2,CASSRTDNYGYTF,TGTGCCAGCAGCCGGACAGACAACTATGGCTACACCTTC
TRBV4-2,-,-,TRBJ1-5,CASSQDPQGGNQPQHF,TGTGCCAGCAGCCAAGATCCCCAGGGTGGCAATCAGCCCCAGCATTTT
TRBV6-1,-,-,TRBJ2-3,CASSDRNRATDTQYF,TGTGCCAGCAGTGACAGAAACAGGGCGACAGATACGCAGTATTTT
TRBV27,-,-,TRBJ1-2,CASSLQGLMSNYGYTF,TGTGCCAGCAGTCTTCAGGGACTAATGTCTAACTATGGCTACACCTTC
TRBV6-1,-,-,TRBJ1-3,CASSVQSQIIPGNTIYF,TGTGCCAGCAGTGTCCAATCGCAGATTATTCCTGGAAACACCATATATTTT
TRBV7-2,-,TRBD1,TRBJ1-4,CASSLGDRTNEKLFF,TGTGCCAGCAGCTTAGGGGACAGGACTAATGAAAAACTGTTTTTT
TRBV19,medium-sized,TRBD1,TRBJ2-2,CASAAGTGTGELFF,TGTGCCAGTGCTGCCGGGACAGGCACCGGGGAGCTGTTTTTT
TRBV7-8,once,-,TRBJ1-3,CASSSMGQGSSGNTIYF,TGTGCCAGCAGCTCCATGGGCCAGGGCTCCTCTGGAAACACCATATATTTT
TRBV12-3/TRBV12-4,-,-,TRBJ2-5,CASSYDSPGTQYF,TGTGCCAGCAGTTACGACTCCCCTGGGACCCAGTACTTC
TRBV12-1,-,-,TRBJ2-7,CASSLDSRWAPDEQYF,TGTGCCAGCAGCCTGGACTCGCGTTGGGCACCGGACGAGCAGTACTTC
TRBV30,-,TRBD1,TRBJ2-4,CAWSTGGTSKNIQYF,TGTGCCTGGAGTACAGGGGGCACTTCAAAAAACATTCAGTACTTC
TRBV18,-,-,TRBJ1-2,CASSFSGDGYTF,TGTGCCAGCTCATTTTCAGGGGATGGCTACACCTTC
TRBV2,-,-,TRBJ1-1,CASKQGTEAFF,TGTGCCAGCAAGCAGGGTACTGAAGCTTTCTTT
TRBV15,-,TRBD1,TRBJ1-3,CATSRDRVSGNTIYF,TGTGCCACCAGCAGGGACAGGGTTTCTGGAAACACCATATATTTT
TRBV4-3,-,TRBD1,TRBJ1-2,CASSLGQGDGYGYTF,TGCGCCAGCAGCCTGGGACAGGGAGATGGATATGGCTACACCTTC
TRBV6-5,-,TRBD2,TRBJ2-3,CASSLAGSSTDTQYF,TGTGCCAGCAGTTTAGCGGGGTCTAGCACAGATACGCAGTATTTT
TRBV5-6,-,TRBD1,TRBJ1-4,CASSSQGAVDEKLFF,TGTGCCAGCAGCTCCCAGGGGGCAGTGGATGAAAAACTGTTTTTT
TRBV6-2/TRBV6-3,-,-,TRBJ2-2,CASSLGASTGELFF,TGTGCCAGCAGCCTGGGGGCCTCGACGGGGGAGCTGTTTTTT
TRBV25-1,-,-,TRBJ2-5,CASSPGTKETQYF,TGTGCCAGCAGTCCCGGGACAAAAGAGACCCAGTACTTC
TRBV4-3,-,TRBD1,TRBJ2-7,CASSQTGQGRYEQYF,TGCGCCAGCAGCCAAACGGGACAGGGAAGGTACGAGCAGTACTTC
TRBV11-2,-,TRBD1,TRBJ1-4,CASSLVGGQGDATNEKLFF,TGTGCCAGCAGCTTAGTGGGGGGACAGGGGGATGCAACTAATGAAAAACTGTTTTTT
TRBV10-3,-,-,TRBJ1-1,CAISDQTPNTEAFF,TGTGCCATCAGTGACCAGACACCGAACACTGAAGCTTTCTTT
TRBV5-5,-,-,TRBJ1-5,CASSFNVQGSQPQHF,TGTGCCAGCAGCTTCAATGTCCAGGGGAGCCAGCCCCAGCATTTT
TRBV6-6,-,-,TRBJ2-1,CASSYWTGVRNEQFF,TGTGCCAGCAGTTACTGGACGGGGGTTCGTAATGAGCAGTTCTTC
TRBV25-1,-,TRBD1,TRBJ1-6,CASSSPGQGFSPLHF,TGTGCCAGCAGTTCTCCGGGACAGGGTTTTTCACCCCTCCACTTT
TRBV5-6,-,-,TRBJ2-1,CASSLVVARDNEQFF,TGTGCCAGCAGCTTGGTCGTGGCTAGAGACAATGAGCAGTTCTTC
TRBV3-1/TRBV3-2,-,TRBD1,TRBJ2-3,CASSQMRTGGADTQYF,TGTGCCAGCAGCCAAATGAGGACAGGGGGCGCAGATACGCAGTATTTT
TRBV2,once,-,TRBJ1-5,CASSELQSNQPQHF,TGTGCCAGCAGTGAATTACAGAGCAATCAGCCCCAGCATTTT
TRBV6-5,-,-,TRBJ2-5,CASSPRDTSETQYF,TGTGCCAGCAGCCCCCGGGACACCTCGGAGACCCAGTACTTC
TRBV19,-,TRBD1,TRBJ1-2,CASSWTGVGYTF,TGTGCCAGTAGTTGGACAGGGGTCGGCTACACCTTC
TRBV7-7,-,-,TRBJ2-3,CASSFGTHPGTDTQYF,TGTGCTAGCAGCTTCGGGACTCATCCAGGCACAGATACGCAGTATTTT
TRBV3-1/TRBV3-2,once,-,TRBJ1-2,CASSQDGGMRSYGYTF,TGTGCCAGCAGCCAAGATGGGGGGATGAGGAGCTATGGCTACACCTTC
TRBV6-5,-,-,TRBJ1-2,CASSQGTQGSYGYTF,TGTGCCAGCAGTCAGGGGACACAAGGAAGCTATGGCTACACCTTC
TRBV2,-,-,TRBJ1-1,CASSWEGGEAFF,TGTGCCAGCAGTTGGGAAGGGGGAGAAGCTTTCTTT
TRBV21-1,-,-,TRBJ1-1,CASLQAGTCATEAFF,TGTGCCAGCCTTCAGGCGGGCACGTGTGCCACTGAAGCTTTCTTT
TRBV29-1,-,-,TRBJ2-3,CSDRAGASTDTQYF,TGCAGCGACCGGGCGGGGGCGAGCACAGATACGCAGTATTTT
TRBV11-2,-,-,TRBJ2-1,CASSFPGLYNEQFF,TGTGCCAGCAGCTTCCCCGGACTTTACAATGAGCAGTTCTTC
TRBV7-2,-,TRBD2,TRBJ2-5,CASSLVSSGGAAQETQYF,TGTGCCAGCAGCTTAGTGTCTAGCGGGGGGGCCGCACAAGAGACCCAGTACTTC
TRBV19,-,-,TRBJ2-3,CASSMISTTDTQYF,TGTGCCAGTAGTATGATCTCTACCACAGATACGCAGTATTTT
TRBV3-1/TRBV3-2,-,-,TRBJ1-4,CASSQRPSANEKLFF,TGTGCCAGCAGCCAACGGCCCAGCGCTAATGAAAAACTGTTTTTT
TRBV19,-,TRBD2,TRBJ2-3,CASTPPLAGVTDTQYF,TGTGCCAGTACCCCCCCCCTAGCGGGGGTCACAGATACGCAGTATTTT
TRBV5-1,-,-,TRBJ2-3,CASSLAGWVSDTQYF,TGCGCCAGCAGCTTAGCGGGTTGGGTATCAGATACGCAGTATTTT
TRBV7-2,once,TRBD1,TRBJ2-7,CASSLAQTGTGGEQYF,TGTGCCAGCAGCTTAGCGCAAACCGGGACAGGGGGCGAGCAGTACTTC
TRBV7-9,-,TRBD2,TRBJ2-1,CASSRTSSRGNNEQFF,TGTGCCAGCAGCCGGACTAGCTCACGGGGTAATAATGAGCAGTTCTTC
TRBV4-3,once,TRBD1,TRBJ2-7,CASSRGTGSGYEQYF,TGCGCCAGCAGCCGAGGGACAGGCTCTGGCTACGAGCAGTACTTC
TRBV4-1,-,-,TRBJ2-3,CASSQESGQGVDTQYF,TGCGCCAGCAGCCAAGAATCGGGCCAGGGCGTAGATACGCAGTATTTT
TRBV25-1,-,-,TRBJ1-3,CASSESLTGTAGRNTIYF,TGTGCCAGCAGTGAATCCCTGACAGGAACTGCGGGTCGCAACACCATATATTTT
TRBV29-1,-,-,TRBJ1-1,CSVGQLNTEAFF,TGCAGCGTTGGACAGCTGAACACTGAAGCTTTCTTT
TRBV2,few,-,TRBJ1-2,CASRGPYGYTF,TGTGCCAGCCGGGGTCCCTATGGCTACACCTTC
TRBV6-5,-,-,TRBJ1-5,CASGTGSYSNQPQHF,TGTGCCAGCGGAACAGGATCATATAGCAATCAGCCCCAGCATTTT
TRBV5-1,-,TRBD1,TRBJ1-3,CASSLGSGTGVGNTIYF,TGCGCCAGCAGCTTGGGAAGCGGGACAGGGGTCGGAAACACCATATATTTT
TRBV4-2,-,TRBD2,TRBJ2-7,CASSQSLSGTSYEQYF,TGTGCCAGCAGCCAATCACTTAGCGGGACCTCCTACGAGCAGTACTTC
TRBV27,-,-,TRBJ2-7,CASSSVLADSYEQYF,TGTGCCAGCAGTTCCGTGTTAGCAGACTCCTACGAGCAGTACTTC
TRBV6-4,-,TRBD1,TRBJ1-2,CASSDGQGDTAGYTF,TGTGCCAGCAGTGACGGACAGGGGGACACGGCTGGCTACACCTTC